The 8 T cell receptor beta chains in this list originate from one sample, sequenced in a study of blood T cells in healthy people across ages. Using a J-beta primer mix together with a sample-barcoded 5' primer, a second PCR was run for roughly 7 to 12 cycles. TCRdb reprocessed the 5' RACE reads with MiXCR, giving one entry per CDR3 protein. Of 1.5 million to 2 million distinct CDR3 sequences in the sample, approximately 50% were seen once. The sample comprised blood. The origin of the receptors is a woman aged 40 to 49 in good health.

The V call is TRBV7-9, the J call TRBJ2-7; D possibly corresponds to TRBD1 (5 bases). Germline V gene data show CDR1 as SEHNR and CDR2 as FQNEAQ (reference sequence). The CDR3 runs to 14 residues. Between the trimmed V and J ends, which lost 5 bases and 4 bases, there was a span of 15 bases. In DNA, the CDR3 is TGTGCCAGCAGCCCCGCAGGGATCGGATACGAGCAGTACTTC. Translated: CASSPAGIGYEQYF. The variable domain in full, completed from reference TRBV7-9 and TRBJ2-7, reads DTGVSQNPRHKITKRGQNVTFRCDPISEHNRLYWYRQTLGQGPEFLTYFQNEAQLEKSRLLSDRFSAERPKGSFSTLEIQRTEQGDSAMYLCASSPAGIGYEQYFGPGTRLTVT.

The J gene is TRBJ2-7, the V gene TRBV24-1, with D unresolved. The end of the DNA fits TRBJ2-5 better, so the J call may be wrong. The CDR3 extends over 16 amino acids. The germline V gene encodes CDR1 KGHDR and CDR2 SFDVKD. The CDR3 is CATSDLWKGGEETQYF. Written as DNA, the CDR3 is TGTGCCACCAGTGATTTGTGGAAGGGTGGTGAAGAGACCCAGTACTTC.

The rearrangement joins TRBV6-6 to TRBJ2-7; 9 bases line up with TRBD2. With the DNA end fitting TRBJ2-5 better, the J assignment may be wrong. Germline V gene lookup returns CDR1 MNHNY and CDR2 SVGAGI (reference sequence). The CDR3 consists of 17 residues. The CDR3 spells CASSYPAGAGGMETQYF. CDR3 DNA sequence: TGTGCCAGCAGTTACCCCGCTGGGGCGGGGGGGATGGAGACCCAGTACTTC.

This clonotype was counted a few times. This sequence joins TRBV3-1 and TRBJ2-3; D gene ambiguous. Germline loops: CDR1 LGHDT, CDR2 YNNKEL (reference sequence). V was pared by 4 bases and J by 8 bases, with 13 bases between. The CDR3 contains 13 residues. As DNA, the CDR3 is TGTGCCAGCAGCCCCCAGGATGGAGCTACGCAGTATTTT. This encodes CASSPQDGATQYF.

The chain combines TRBV27 with TRBJ1-6; no reliable D call. V lost 4 bases, J lost 7 bases, and 14 bases lay in between. CDR3 size: 15 residues. Per germline, CDR1 MNHEY and CDR2 SMNVEV (reference sequence). The CDR3 reads CASSSGLLGNSPLHF. The CDR3 DNA sequence: TGTGCCAGCAGTTCCGGTCTTCTGGGGAATTCACCCCTCCACTTT.

The V and J genes are TRBV13 and TRBJ2-7; D is perhaps TRBD1 (5 bases). Germline lookup yields CDR1 PRHDT and CDR2 FYEKMQ (reference sequence). V was shortened by 5 bases and J by 3 bases, with 11 bases between the two germline ends. CDR3 length: 13 residues. In DNA form, the CDR3 reads TGTGCCAGCAGCCCCATAGGGGACTACGAGCAGTACTTC. Encoded protein: CASSPIGDYEQYF.

Concerning this clonotype: Just one base apart from a much larger clone, this may be a read error. The rearrangement uses TRBV12-3 or TRBV12-4 and TRBJ2-1; TRBD2 matches 11 bases. CDR3 length equals 16 residues. Losses at the gene ends were 8 bases for V and 4 bases for J; bases not matched to a gene: 10. CDR3 coding DNA: TGTGCCAGCGCCTCTCCCCTAGCGGGGGGATACAATGAGCAGTTCTTC. Translating it yields CASASPLAGGYNEQFF.

The V call is TRBV14, the J call TRBJ2-5; a weak D match, TRBD2 (5 bases). Gene TRBJ2-7 matches the end of the DNA better, so the J call may be wrong. Germline-derived CDR1 and CDR2 are SGHDN and FVKESK. The CDR3 totals 17 residues. This CDR3 is CASSQVVGEGVSAEQYF. The CDR3 DNA reads as TGTGCCAGCAGCCAAGTGGTAGGTGAGGGAGTTTCAGCCGAGCAGTACTTC.